This TCR beta chain was retrieved from a study of human T cells and chemical hapten exposure. MiXCR, run by TCRdb on the RACE reads, gives a single entry per CDR3 protein. The profile shows around 380,000 distinct CDR3 sequences, about 4.4% of them singletons. This clonotype occurred many times. Antigen specificity is unknown. Noted time point: patch test 1, 2 weeks after DPC sensitization. Treatment indicated: therapeutic diphenylcyclopropenone sensitization with weekly scalp DPC. Trimming removed 7 bases from V and 8 bases from J; junction bases left unmatched: 13. From germline, CDR1 is WSHSY and CDR2 SAAADI. This CDR3 comprises 15 residues. The study, taken as a whole, reports: Expanded TCRs were compared with controls, and the expanded TCRs formed significantly more large CDR3 similarity clusters.

The clonotype was recovered from a woman in her forties or fifties with alopecia areata. Some clones in this sample may be carry-over from other donors' samples. The sequenced sample was whole blood, obtained in connection with sensitization to the hapten diphenylcyclopropenone (DPC). V and J are TRBV10-2 and TRBJ2-1; 8 nucleotides agree with TRBD2. The CDR3: CASISREAGEDEQFF. CDR3 coding DNA: TGCGCCAGCATCTCTCGTGAAGCGGGAGAGGATGAGCAGTTCTTC.